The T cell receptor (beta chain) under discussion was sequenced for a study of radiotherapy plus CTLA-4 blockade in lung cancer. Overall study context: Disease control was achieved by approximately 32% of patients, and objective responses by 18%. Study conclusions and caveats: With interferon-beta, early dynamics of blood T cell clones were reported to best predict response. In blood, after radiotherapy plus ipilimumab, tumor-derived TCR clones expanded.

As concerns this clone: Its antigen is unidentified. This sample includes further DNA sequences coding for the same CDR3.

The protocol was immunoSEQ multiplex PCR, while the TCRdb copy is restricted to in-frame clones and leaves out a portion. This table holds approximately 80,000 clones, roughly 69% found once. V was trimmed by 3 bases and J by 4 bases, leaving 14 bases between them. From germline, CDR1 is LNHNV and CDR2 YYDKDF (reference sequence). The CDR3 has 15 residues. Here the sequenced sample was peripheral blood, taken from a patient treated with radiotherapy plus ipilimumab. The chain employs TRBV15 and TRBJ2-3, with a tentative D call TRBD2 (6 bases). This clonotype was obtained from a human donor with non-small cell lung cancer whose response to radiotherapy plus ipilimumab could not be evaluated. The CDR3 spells CATSSDPGVADTQYF. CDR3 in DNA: TGTGCCACCAGCAGCGATCCGGGAGTGGCAGATACGCAGTATTTT.